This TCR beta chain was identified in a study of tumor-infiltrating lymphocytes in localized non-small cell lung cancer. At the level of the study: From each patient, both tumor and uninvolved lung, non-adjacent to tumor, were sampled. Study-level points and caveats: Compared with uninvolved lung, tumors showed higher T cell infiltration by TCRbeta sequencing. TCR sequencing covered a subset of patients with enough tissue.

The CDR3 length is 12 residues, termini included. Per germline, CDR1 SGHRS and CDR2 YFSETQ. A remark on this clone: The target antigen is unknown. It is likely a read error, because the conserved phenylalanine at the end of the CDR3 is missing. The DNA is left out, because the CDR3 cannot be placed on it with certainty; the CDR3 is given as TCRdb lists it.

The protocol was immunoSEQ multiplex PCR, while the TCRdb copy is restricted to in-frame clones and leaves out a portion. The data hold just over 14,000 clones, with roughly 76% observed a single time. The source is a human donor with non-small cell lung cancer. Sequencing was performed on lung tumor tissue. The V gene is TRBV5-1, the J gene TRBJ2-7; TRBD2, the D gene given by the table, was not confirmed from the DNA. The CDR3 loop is CASSLGGTSGRG.